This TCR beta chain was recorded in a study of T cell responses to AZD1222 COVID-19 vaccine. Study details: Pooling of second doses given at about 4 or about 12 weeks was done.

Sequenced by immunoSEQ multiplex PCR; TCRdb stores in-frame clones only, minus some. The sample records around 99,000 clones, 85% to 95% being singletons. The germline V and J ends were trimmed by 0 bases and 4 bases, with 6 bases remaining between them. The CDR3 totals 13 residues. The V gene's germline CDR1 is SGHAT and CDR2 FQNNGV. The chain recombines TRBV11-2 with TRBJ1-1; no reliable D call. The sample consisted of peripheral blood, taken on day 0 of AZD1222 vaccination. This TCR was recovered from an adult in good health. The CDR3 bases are TGTGCCAGCAGCTTAGAACCCCCCACTGAAGCTTTCTTT. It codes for CASSLEPPTEAFF.